This TCR beta chain emerged from a study of CD8+CD57+ T cells in acquired aplastic anemia. Study-wide context: An average of approximately 11 million reads for CD4+ cells was obtained from healthy donors.

CDR1 is SNHLY and CDR2 is FYNNEI in the germline V gene. The CDR3 is made up of 14 amino acids. J gave up 4 bases and V 8 bases, and 4 bases lay outside the gene matches. According to the study, genomic DNA was the template for TCR beta VDJ and CDR3 profiling. TCRdb itself ran the reads through MiXCR, one entry per CDR3 protein. The sample has some 48,000 distinct CDR3 sequences, around two thirds seen once. Study findings and constraints: Statistical testing detected no significant gap in CD8+ Simpson's diversity between patients and controls.

On this clonotype: What it recognizes is unknown.

The chain joins TRBV2 to TRBJ2-5; TRBD2 matches at 13 bases. The sequencing input was sorted CD4+, CD8+, or CD8+CD57+ T cells (not recorded which) from PBMCs. This TCR came from a human donor in good health, serving as a control. CDR3 loop: CASERLAGGETQYF. CDR3 DNA sequence: TGTGCCAGCGAAAGACTAGCGGGAGGAGAGACCCAGTACTTC.